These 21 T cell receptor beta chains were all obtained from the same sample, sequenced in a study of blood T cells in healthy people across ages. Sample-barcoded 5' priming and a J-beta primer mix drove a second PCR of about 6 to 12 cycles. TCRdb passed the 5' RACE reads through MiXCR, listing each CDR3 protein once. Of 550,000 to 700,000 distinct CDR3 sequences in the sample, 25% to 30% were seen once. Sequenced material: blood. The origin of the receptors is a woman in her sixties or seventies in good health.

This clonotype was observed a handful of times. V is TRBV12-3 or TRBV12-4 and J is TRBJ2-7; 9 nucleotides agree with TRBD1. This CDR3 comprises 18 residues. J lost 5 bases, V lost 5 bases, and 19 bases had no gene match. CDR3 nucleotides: TGTGCCAGCAGTCGATCGGGACCGCCGGGACAGGGAGGTCACGAGCAGTACTTC. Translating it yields CASSRSGPPGQGGHEQYF.

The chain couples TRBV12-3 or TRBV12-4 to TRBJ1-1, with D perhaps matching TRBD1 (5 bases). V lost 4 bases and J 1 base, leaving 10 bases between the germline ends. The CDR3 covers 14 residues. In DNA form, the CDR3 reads TGTGCCAGCAGTTCCTTGGACAAGAACACTGAAGCTTTCTTT. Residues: CASSSLDKNTEAFF.

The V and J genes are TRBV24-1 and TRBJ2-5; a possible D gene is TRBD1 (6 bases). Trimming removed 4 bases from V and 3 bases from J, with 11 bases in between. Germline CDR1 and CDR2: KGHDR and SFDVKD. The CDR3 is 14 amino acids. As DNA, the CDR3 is TGTGCCACCAGTGACCACCACAGGGAAGAGACCCAGTACTTC. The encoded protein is CATSDHHREETQYF.

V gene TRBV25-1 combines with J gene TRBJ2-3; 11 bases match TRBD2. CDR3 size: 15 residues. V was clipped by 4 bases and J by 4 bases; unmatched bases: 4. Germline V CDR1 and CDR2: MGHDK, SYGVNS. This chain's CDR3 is CASSVTSGGADTQYF. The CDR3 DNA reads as TGTGCCAGCAGTGTTACTAGCGGGGGCGCAGATACGCAGTATTTT.

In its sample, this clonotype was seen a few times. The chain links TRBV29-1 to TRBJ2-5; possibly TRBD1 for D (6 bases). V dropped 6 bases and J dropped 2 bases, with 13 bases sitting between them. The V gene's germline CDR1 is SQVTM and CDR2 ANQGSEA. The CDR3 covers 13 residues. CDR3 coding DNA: TGCAGCGTGCCCCGGACAGTACAAGAGACCCAGTACTTC. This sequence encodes CSVPRTVQETQYF.

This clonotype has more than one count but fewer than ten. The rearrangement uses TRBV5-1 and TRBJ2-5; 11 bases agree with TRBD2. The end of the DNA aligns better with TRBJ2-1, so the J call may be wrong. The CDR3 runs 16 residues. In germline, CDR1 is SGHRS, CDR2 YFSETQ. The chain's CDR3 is CASSLVGSGGANEQFF. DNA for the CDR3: TGCGCCAGCAGCTTGGTTGGTAGCGGGGGGGCAAATGAGCAGTTCTTC.

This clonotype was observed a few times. This CDR3 reads CASSQGEVGDQFF. CDR3 sequence (DNA): TGCGCCAGCAGCCAAGGGGAGGTTGGGGACCAGTTCTTC. This chain connects TRBV4-1 to TRBJ2-5, with a tentative D call TRBD2 (6 bases). The end of the DNA aligns better with TRBJ2-1, so the J call may be wrong. The CDR3 has 13 amino acids. In germline, CDR1 is MGHRA, CDR2 YSYEKL.

The CDR3 region is CATSDAGGTDTQYF. For the CDR3, the DNA is TGTGCCACCAGTGATGCGGGAGGGACAGATACGCAGTATTTT. The chain couples TRBV24-1 to TRBJ2-3, with 9 bases aligning to TRBD2. V shed 3 bases and J 3 bases; nucleotides not matched to a gene: 0. The CDR3 has 14 residues. CDR1 and CDR2 from the germline V gene are KGHDR and SFDVKD.

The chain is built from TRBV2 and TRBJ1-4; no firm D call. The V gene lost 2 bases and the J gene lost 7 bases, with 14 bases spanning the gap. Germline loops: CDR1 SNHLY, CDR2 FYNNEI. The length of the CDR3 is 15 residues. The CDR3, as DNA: TGTGCCAGCAGTGAAACCCGGGGTTTGGGTGAAAAACTGTTTTTT. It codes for CASSETRGLGEKLFF.

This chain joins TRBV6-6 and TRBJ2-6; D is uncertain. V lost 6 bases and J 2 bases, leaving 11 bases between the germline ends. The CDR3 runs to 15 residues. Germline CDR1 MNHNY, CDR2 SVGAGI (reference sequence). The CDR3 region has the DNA TGTGCCAGCAGCCCCGGCCCCCCTGGGGCCAACGTCCTGACTTTC. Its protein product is CASSPGPPGANVLTF.

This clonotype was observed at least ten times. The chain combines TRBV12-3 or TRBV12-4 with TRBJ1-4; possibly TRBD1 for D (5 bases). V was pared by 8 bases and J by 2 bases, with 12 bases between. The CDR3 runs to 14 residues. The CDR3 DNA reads TGTGCCAGCGGAGGTGGGACGACTAATGAAAAACTGTTTTTT. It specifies CASGGGTTNEKLFF.

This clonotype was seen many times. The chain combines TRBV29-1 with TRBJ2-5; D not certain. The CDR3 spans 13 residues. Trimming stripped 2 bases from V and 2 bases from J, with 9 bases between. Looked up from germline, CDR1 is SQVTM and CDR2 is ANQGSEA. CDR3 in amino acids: CSVERVQQETQYF. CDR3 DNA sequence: TGCAGCGTTGAACGAGTTCAACAAGAGACCCAGTACTTC.

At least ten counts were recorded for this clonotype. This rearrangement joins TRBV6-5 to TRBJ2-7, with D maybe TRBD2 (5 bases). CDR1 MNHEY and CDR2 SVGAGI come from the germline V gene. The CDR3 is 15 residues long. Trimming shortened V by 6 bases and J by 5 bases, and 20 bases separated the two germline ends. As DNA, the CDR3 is TGTGCCAGCAGACCCTTCGGAGGTGGGGTCGACGAGCAGTACTTC. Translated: CASRPFGGGVDEQYF.

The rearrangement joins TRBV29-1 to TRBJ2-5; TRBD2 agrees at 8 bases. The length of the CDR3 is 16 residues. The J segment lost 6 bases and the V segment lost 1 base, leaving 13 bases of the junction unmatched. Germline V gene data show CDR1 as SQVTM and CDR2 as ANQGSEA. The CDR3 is CSVEGGPGTSGKTQYF. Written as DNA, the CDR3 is TGCAGCGTTGAAGGCGGCCCCGGGACTAGTGGGAAGACCCAGTACTTC.

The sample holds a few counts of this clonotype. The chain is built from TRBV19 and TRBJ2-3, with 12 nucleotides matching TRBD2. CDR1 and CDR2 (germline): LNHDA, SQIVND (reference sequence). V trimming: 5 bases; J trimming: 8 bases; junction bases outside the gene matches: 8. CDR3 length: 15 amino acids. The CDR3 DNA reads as TGTGCCAGTAGTTCGCTAGCGGGGGGGCCGCGTACGCAGTATTTT. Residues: CASSSLAGGPRTQYF.

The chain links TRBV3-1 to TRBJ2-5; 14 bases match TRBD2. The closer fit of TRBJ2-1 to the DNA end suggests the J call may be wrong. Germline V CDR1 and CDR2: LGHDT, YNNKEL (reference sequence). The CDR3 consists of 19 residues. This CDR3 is CASSQDQGLAGGQYNEQFF. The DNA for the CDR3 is TGTGCCAGCAGCCAAGACCAAGGACTAGCGGGGGGCCAGTACAATGAGCAGTTCTTC.

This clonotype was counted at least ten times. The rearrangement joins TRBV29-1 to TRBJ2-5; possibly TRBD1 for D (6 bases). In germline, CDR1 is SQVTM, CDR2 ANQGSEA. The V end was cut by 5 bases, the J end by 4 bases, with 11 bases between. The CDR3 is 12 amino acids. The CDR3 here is CSVRQAPETQYF. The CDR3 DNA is TGCAGCGTTAGACAGGCTCCAGAGACCCAGTACTTC.

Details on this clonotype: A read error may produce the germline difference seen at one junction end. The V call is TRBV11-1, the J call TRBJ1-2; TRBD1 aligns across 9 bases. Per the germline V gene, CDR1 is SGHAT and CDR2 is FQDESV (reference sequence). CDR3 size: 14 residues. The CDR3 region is CVSSGQGISYGYTF. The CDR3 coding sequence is TGTGTCAGCAGTGGACAGGGGATTAGCTATGGCTACACCTTC.

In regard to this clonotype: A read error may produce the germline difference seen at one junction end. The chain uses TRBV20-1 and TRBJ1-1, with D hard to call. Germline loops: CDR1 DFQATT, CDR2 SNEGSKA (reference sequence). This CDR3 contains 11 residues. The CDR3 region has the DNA TGCAGTGCCCACAGAGGCACTGGAGCTTTCTTT. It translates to CSAHRGTGAFF.

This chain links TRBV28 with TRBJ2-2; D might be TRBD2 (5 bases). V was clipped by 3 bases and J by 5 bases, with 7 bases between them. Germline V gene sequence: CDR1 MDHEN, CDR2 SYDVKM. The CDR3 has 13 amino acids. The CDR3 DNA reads TGTGCCAGCAGTTTCTCGGGGACCGGGGAGCTGTTTTTT. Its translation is CASSFSGTGELFF.

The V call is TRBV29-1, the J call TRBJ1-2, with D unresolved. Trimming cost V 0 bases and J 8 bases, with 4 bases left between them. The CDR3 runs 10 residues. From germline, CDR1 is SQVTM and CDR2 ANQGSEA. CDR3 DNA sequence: TGCAGCGTTGAAGATGGGGGCTACACCTTC. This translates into CSVEDGGYTF.